The clone carrying this TCR beta chain was seen a handful of times. The antigen remains unidentified. The second PCR ran about 6 to 12 cycles with a sample-barcoded 5' primer and J-beta primers. Every molecule of cDNA carried a tag from a template-switch adaptor with 12 random nucleotides. TCRdb re-called the 5' RACE reads through MiXCR, storing one row per CDR3 protein. The sample has over a million distinct CDR3 sequences; 20% to 25% are singletons. Per germline, CDR1 LNHNV and CDR2 YYDKDF (reference sequence). V was pared by 7 bases and J by 13 bases, with 22 bases between. This CDR3 contains 14 residues. The sample comes from a study of blood T cells in healthy people across ages. General study findings and limits: When set beside aged donors, long-lived donors presented more naive CD4+ cells and higher diversity.

Another study also made use of these data, one on T cells of mothers and their children. That study adds: Detection yielded no persistent microchimeric T cell clones.

Sequencing input: blood. This chain connects TRBV15 to TRBJ1-4, with D uncertain. The origin of this receptor is a girl aged 2 to 9 in good health. CDR3 residues: CATKASKGNNRLFF. The CDR3 coding sequence is TGTGCCACCAAGGCCAGTAAGGGAAATAATAGACTGTTTTTT.